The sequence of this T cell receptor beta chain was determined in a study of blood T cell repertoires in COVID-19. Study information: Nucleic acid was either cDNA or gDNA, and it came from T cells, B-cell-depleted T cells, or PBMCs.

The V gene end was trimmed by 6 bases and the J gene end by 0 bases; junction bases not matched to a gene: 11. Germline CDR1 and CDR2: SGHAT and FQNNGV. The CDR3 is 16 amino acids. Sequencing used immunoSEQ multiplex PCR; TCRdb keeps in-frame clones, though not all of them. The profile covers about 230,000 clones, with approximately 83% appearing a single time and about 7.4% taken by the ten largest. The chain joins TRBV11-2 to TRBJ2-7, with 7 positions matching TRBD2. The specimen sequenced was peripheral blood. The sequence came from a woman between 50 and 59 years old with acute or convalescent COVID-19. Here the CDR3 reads CASSRTGEGHSYEQYF. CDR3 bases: TGTGCCAGCAGTCGCACGGGGGAGGGGCACTCCTACGAGCAGTACTTC. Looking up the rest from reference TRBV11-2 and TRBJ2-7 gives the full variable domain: EAGVAQSPRYKIIEKRQSVAFWCNPISGHATLYWYQQILGQGPKLLIQFQNNGVVDDSQLPKDRFSAERLKGVDSTLKIQPAKLEDSAVYLCASSRTGEGHSYEQYFGPGTRLTVT.